The 14 T cell receptor beta chains given below trace back to one sample, sequenced in a study of OX40 agonist ivuxolimab in advanced cancers. Sequenced by immunoSEQ multiplex PCR; TCRdb stores in-frame clones only, minus some. The sample lists tens of thousands of clones, around 90% occurring once. Sample: CD4+ or CD8+ T cells sorted from blood, taken in a trial of the OX40 agonist ivuxolimab. The receptor source for this set is an adult with an advanced solid tumor such as melanoma, head and neck, liver or kidney cancer.

The rearrangement links TRBV18 to TRBJ2-3; unclear D gene. Germline loops: CDR1 KGHSH, CDR2 LQKENI. V dropped 4 bases and J dropped 1 base, with 12 bases sitting between them. The CDR3 runs to 15 residues. The CDR3 protein is CASSRLGTGTDTQYF. The CDR3 nucleotides read TGTGCCAGCTCACGGCTAGGAACGGGCACAGATACGCAGTATTTT.

This clone was seen just once. This chain links TRBV15 with TRBJ1-5; D is unclear. The V end lost 0 bases, the J end lost 4 bases, and 10 bases lay between the germline ends. Germline CDR1 LNHNV, CDR2 YYDKDF (reference sequence). The CDR3 has 15 amino acids. The CDR3, as DNA: TGTGCCACCAGCAGAGATGAGGGCGGAAATCAGCCCCAGCATTTT. It encodes CATSRDEGGNQPQHF. Looking up the rest from reference TRBV15 and TRBJ1-5 gives the full variable domain: DAMVIQNPRYQVTQFGKPVTLSCSQTLNHNVMYWYQQKSSQAPKLLFHYYDKDFNNEADTPDNFQSRRPNTSFCFLDIRSPGLGDTAMYLCATSRDEGGNQPQHFGDGTRLSIL.

In this sample, this clone turned up once. The chain combines TRBV19 with TRBJ2-3; weak D call: TRBD2 (6 bases). CDR3 length: 18 amino acids. The germline V and J ends were trimmed by 1 base and 4 bases, with 21 bases remaining between them. The germline V gene has CDR1 LNHDA and CDR2 SQIVND (reference sequence). CDR3 sequence: CASSIASVAGSNPDTQYF. DNA for the CDR3: TGTGCCAGTAGTATAGCGTCAGTTGCGGGGAGTAACCCAGATACGCAGTATTTT.

This sequence joins TRBV30 and TRBJ2-5, with D possibly being TRBD2 (5 bases). The CDR3 runs 13 residues. Between the trimmed V and J ends, which lost 0 bases and 4 bases, there was a span of 9 bases. Germline CDR1 is GTSNPN and CDR2 is SVGIG (reference sequence). This CDR3 reads CAWSVASTETQYF. Written as DNA, the CDR3 is TGTGCCTGGAGTGTAGCTAGCACAGAGACCCAGTACTTC.

The chain has TRBV27 and TRBJ2-1; TRBD2 aligns across 10 bases. With V trimmed by 4 bases and J by 4 bases, 10 bases remained unmatched. CDR1 and CDR2 from the germline V gene are MNHEY and SMNVEV (reference sequence). The CDR3 runs to 17 residues. CDR3 loop: CASSSHLLAGRYNEQFF. CDR3 nucleotide sequence: TGTGCCAGCAGTTCCCACCTACTAGCGGGAAGGTACAATGAGCAGTTCTTC.

CDR3 DNA: TGTGCCATCAGTGAGTCCCCGCCGGGGGCGAGCAAAAACATTCAGTACTTC. It encodes CAISESPPGASKNIQYF. The chain employs TRBV10-3 and TRBJ2-4; D may correspond to TRBD1 or TRBD2 (6 bases each). The CDR3 covers 17 residues. V was shortened by 0 bases and J by 3 bases, with 15 bases between the two germline ends. Germline-derived CDR1 and CDR2 are ENHRY and SYGVKD.

The V and J genes are TRBV18 and TRBJ2-7, with D possibly being TRBD2 (5 bases). The CDR3 spans 13 residues. The germline V and J ends were trimmed by 2 bases and 1 base, with 6 bases remaining between them. Germline values: CDR1 KGHSH, CDR2 LQKENI. As DNA, the CDR3 is TGTGCCAGCTCACCAGGGAGTTCCTACGAGCAGTACTTC. Amino acid sequence: CASSPGSSYEQYF. Variable domain in full (rest from reference TRBV18 and TRBJ2-7): NAGVMQNPRHLVRRRGQEARLRCSPMKGHSHVYWYRQLPEEGLKFMVYLQKENIIDESGMPKERFSAEFPKEGPSILRIQQVVRGDSAAYFCASSPGSSYEQYFGPGTRLTVT.

A single count supports this clone. The rearrangement uses TRBV5-4 and TRBJ2-7, with TRBD1 identical over 7 bases. The CDR3 length is 15 residues. CDR1 is SGHNT and CDR2 is YYREEE in the germline V gene (reference sequence). V lost 4 bases and J lost 3; bases outside the gene matches: 10. CDR3 sequence: CASSTDRDRVYEQYF. In DNA form, the CDR3 reads TGTGCCAGCAGCACTGACCGGGACAGAGTCTACGAGCAGTACTTC.

This clone was seen a single time. The chain joins TRBV7-2 to TRBJ2-5; 9 nucleotides align to TRBD2. The better agreement between TRBJ2-7 and the DNA end casts doubt on the J call. Germline CDR1 is SGHTA and CDR2 is FQGNSA. The CDR3 is 16 amino acids. The CDR3 coding sequence is TGTGCCAGCAGCTTAGGCCGAAGCGGGGGGCTCTACGAGCAGTACTTC. Its translation: CASSLGRSGGLYEQYF.

This clone came up once. This sequence joins TRBV6-5 and TRBJ2-7, with a possible D match to TRBD1 (6 bases). Germline-derived CDR1 and CDR2 are MNHEY and SVGAGI. V was pared by 8 bases and J by 3 bases, with 11 bases between. The CDR3 contains 12 residues. CDR3 residues: CASAGVNYEQYF. The CDR3 nucleotides read TGTGCCAGCGCAGGGGTTAACTACGAGCAGTACTTC.

The V gene is TRBV5-4, the J gene TRBJ1-2; D gene ambiguous. Deletions cut 6 bases from V and 7 bases from J, with 13 bases between. The CDR3 totals 12 residues. The V gene's germline CDR1 is SGHNT and CDR2 YYREEE (reference sequence). CDR3 in DNA: TGTGCCAGCACCCTAATTGGCGGTGGCTACACCTTC. Residues: CASTLIGGGYTF.

The V gene is TRBV28, the J gene TRBJ2-1; 11 bases line up with TRBD2. Germline-derived CDR1 and CDR2 are MDHEN and SYDVKM. The CDR3 has 13 amino acids. Unmatched junction bases numbered 3, after V lost 6 bases and J lost 8 bases. The CDR3 region has the DNA TGTGCCAGCAGACTAGCGGGAGCGCATGAGCAGTTCTTC. Translation gives CASRLAGAHEQFF.

The chain joins TRBV4-3 to TRBJ1-1; no clear D. CDR3 length: 16 residues. CDR1 LGHNA and CDR2 YSLEER come from the germline V gene. V lost 0 bases, J lost 3 bases, and 14 bases lay in between. The CDR3 loop reads CASSQDQVRFDTEAFF. As DNA, the CDR3 is TGCGCCAGCAGCCAAGATCAGGTTAGATTTGACACTGAAGCTTTCTTT.

This chain connects TRBV6-6 to TRBJ2-7; 11 bases agree with TRBD2. The V and J ends lost 7 bases and 1 base, in that order; junction bases with no gene match: 6. Germline loops: CDR1 MNHNY, CDR2 SVGAGI (reference sequence). CDR3 size: 15 residues. The CDR3 DNA reads as TGTGCCAGCATCCAGGGACTAGCGGCTTCCTACGAGCAGTACTTC. It translates to CASIQGLAASYEQYF.